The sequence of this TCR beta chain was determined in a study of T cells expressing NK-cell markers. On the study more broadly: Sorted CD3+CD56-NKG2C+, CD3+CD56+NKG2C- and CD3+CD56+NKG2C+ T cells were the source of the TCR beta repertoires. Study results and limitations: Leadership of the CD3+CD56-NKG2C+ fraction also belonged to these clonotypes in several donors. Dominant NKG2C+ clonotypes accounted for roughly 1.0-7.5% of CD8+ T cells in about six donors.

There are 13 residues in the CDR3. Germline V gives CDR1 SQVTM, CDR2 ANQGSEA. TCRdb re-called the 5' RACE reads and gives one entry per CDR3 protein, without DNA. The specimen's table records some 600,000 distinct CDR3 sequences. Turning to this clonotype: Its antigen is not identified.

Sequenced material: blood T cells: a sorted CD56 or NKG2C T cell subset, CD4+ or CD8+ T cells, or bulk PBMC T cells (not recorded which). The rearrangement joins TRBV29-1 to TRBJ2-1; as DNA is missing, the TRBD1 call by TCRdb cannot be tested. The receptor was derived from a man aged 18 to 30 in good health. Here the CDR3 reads CSVEGRGRDEQFF.